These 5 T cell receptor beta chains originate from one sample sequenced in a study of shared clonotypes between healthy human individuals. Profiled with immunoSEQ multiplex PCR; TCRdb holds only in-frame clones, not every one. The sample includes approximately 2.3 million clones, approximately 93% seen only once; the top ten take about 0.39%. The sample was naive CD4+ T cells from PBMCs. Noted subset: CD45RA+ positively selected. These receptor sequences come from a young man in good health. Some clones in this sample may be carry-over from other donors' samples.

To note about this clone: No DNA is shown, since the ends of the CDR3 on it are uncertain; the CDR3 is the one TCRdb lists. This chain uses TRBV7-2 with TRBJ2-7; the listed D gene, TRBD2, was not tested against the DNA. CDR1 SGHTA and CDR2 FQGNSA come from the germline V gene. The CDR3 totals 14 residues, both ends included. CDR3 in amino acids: CASSLPWASGSADF.

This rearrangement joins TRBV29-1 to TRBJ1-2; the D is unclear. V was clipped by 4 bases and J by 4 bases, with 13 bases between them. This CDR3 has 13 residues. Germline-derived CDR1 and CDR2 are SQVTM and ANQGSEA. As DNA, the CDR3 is TGCAGCGTTGGATCGAGGCAGGTCTATGGCTACACCTTC. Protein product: CSVGSRQVYGYTF.

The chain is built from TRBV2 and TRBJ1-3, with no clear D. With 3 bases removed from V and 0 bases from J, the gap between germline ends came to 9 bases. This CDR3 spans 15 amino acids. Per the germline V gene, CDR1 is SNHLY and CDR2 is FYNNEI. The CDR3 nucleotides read TGTGCCAGCAGTGACGTACAGAGCTCTGGAAACACCATATATTTT. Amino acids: CASSDVQSSGNTIYF. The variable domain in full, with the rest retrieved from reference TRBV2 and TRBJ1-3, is EPEVTQTPSHQVTQMGQEVILRCVPISNHLYFYWYRQILGQKVEFLVSFYNNEISEKSEIFDDQFSVERPDGSNFTLKIRSTKLEDSAMYFCASSDVQSSGNTIYFGEGSWLTVV.

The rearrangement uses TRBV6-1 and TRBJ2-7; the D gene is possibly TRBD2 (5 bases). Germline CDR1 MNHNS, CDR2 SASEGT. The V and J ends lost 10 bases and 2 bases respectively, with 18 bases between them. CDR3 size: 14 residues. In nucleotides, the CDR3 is TGTGCCACTACGTGGCTAGCCTCGGCCTACGAGCAGTACTTC. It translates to CATTWLASAYEQYF.

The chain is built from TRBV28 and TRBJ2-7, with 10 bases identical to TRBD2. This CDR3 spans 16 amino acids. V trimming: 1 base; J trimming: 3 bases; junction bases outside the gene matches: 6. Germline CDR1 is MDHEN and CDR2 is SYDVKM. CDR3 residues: CASSLYWSSGSYEQYF. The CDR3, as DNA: TGTGCCAGCAGTTTATATTGGTCTAGCGGGAGCTACGAGCAGTACTTC.